The entry that follows covers one T cell receptor beta chain sequence. Its antigen is unidentified. These data are taken from a study of blood T cells in healthy people across ages. The CDR3 runs to 13 residues. Germline CDR1 MDHEN, CDR2 SYDVKM. A second about 7 to 11 cycle PCR used barcoded and J-beta primers. Each cDNA molecule received a tag from a template-switch adaptor that had 12 random nucleotides. TCRdb used MiXCR to reprocess the 5' RACE reads, holding one entry per CDR3 protein. The sample has about 1.4 million distinct CDR3 sequences; approximately 59% are singletons. There were healthy Caucasian individuals from Russia, aged 6 to 90, serving as donors. General study points: The recorded TCR beta diversity per million T cells decreased in a roughly linear manner with age. Possibly, changes in expanded clonotypes were confounded because donor CMV status was unknown.

This chain links TRBV28 with TRBJ2-4; 8 bases match TRBD2. The last part of the DNA fits TRBJ2-7 better; the J call may be wrong. The receptor was derived from a man between 18 and 35 years old in good health. Source material: blood. The CDR3 DNA follows: TGTGCCAGTGGATGGGGACTAGCCTACGAGCAGTACTTC. Translation gives CASGWGLAYEQYF.